This T cell receptor beta chain was identified in a study of shared clonotypes between healthy human individuals. Regarding the study as a whole: Although depth was large, rarefaction showed that sequencing of the sorted subsets was incomplete. Non-shared clonotypes had lower generation probabilities than clonotypes shared by all four sorted-subset donors.

To note about this clone: The antigen is unknown.

Adults of Caucasian background living in Nashville, Tennessee made up all donors. Several immunoSEQ plates received, in even portions, the genomic DNA of each subset. Sequencing used immunoSEQ multiplex PCR; TCRdb keeps in-frame clones, though not all of them. The table has 2 million or so clones, 90% to 95% seen once. Sample: naive CD4+ T cells sorted from blood. Specified subset: CD45RA+ positively selected. This clonotype was obtained from a young man in good health.

Here the CDR3 DNA reads TGTGCCAGCCAAGACACGGGGAACACCGGGGAGCTGTTTTTT. This encodes CASQDTGNTGELFF. The V and J genes are TRBV7-2 and TRBJ2-2; D uncertain. Germline lookup yields CDR1 SGHTA and CDR2 FQGNSA. The CDR3 runs 14 residues. Trimming stripped 8 bases from V and 1 base from J, with 11 bases between.